This T cell receptor (beta chain) was captured in a study of cytomegalovirus exposure and HLA in healthy donors. The V and J ends lost 5 bases and 1 base, in that order; junction bases with no gene match: 3. Germline assignment: CDR1 SEHNR and CDR2 FQNEAQ (reference sequence). This CDR3 is built from 15 residues. The PCR used 60 Vbeta and 13 Jbeta primers. Only in-frame clones appear in the TCRdb table, and some are missing; sequencing was by immunoSEQ multiplex PCR. The data contain under 80,000 clones, about four fifths of them singletons. As for this clone: Antigen unknown.

General study results and limits: What a later analysis showed was that several of the most significant clusters appeared linked to common viral pathogens. Researchers reported that a few CMV-associated chains were confirmed in vitro as CMV antigen-specific.

This chain uses TRBV7-9 with TRBJ1-5; 9 bases map to TRBD1. The receptor was derived from a man between 45 and 60 years old in good health and CMV-seropositive. Sequenced sample: PBMCs. The chain's CDR3 is CASSTTGGSNQPQHF. Written as DNA, the CDR3 is TGTGCCAGCAGCACGACAGGGGGGAGCAATCAGCCCCAGCATTTT.